These 32 T cell receptor beta chains share one sample of origin, sequenced in a study of blood T cell repertoires in COVID-19. Repertoires were generated with immunoSEQ multiplex PCR, while TCRdb's copy carries only in-frame clones and drops some. Altogether about 240,000 clones are present, roughly nine tenths being singletons, with the ten largest covering 6.2%. What was sequenced was peripheral blood. The receptors were gathered from a man between 60 and 75 years old with acute or convalescent COVID-19.

The chain combines TRBV27 with TRBJ1-5; 7 nucleotides agree with TRBD1. The junction had 2 bases not matched to a gene; V was cut back by 10 bases and J by 5 bases. This CDR3 comprises 11 residues. The germline gives CDR1 MNHEY, CDR2 SMNVEV (reference sequence). CDR3: CATGTDQPQHF. The DNA of the CDR3 is TGTGCCACGGGGACAGATCAGCCCCAGCATTTT.

The rearrangement uses TRBV7-9 and TRBJ1-4; 7 nucleotides line up with TRBD1. Trimming at V came to 5 bases and at J to 4 bases, leaving 10 bases not matched to a gene. Germline values: CDR1 SEHNR, CDR2 FQNEAQ (reference sequence). The CDR3 contains 16 residues. CDR3 sequence: CASSKPWDSDNEKLFF. In DNA, the CDR3 is TGTGCCAGCAGCAAACCATGGGACAGCGATAATGAAAAACTGTTTTTT.

This chain links TRBV19 with TRBJ2-7, with TRBD1 matching 8 bases. Germline lookup yields CDR1 LNHDA and CDR2 SQIVND (reference sequence). V was clipped by 4 bases and J by 2 bases; unmatched bases: 7. This CDR3 spans 15 amino acids. CDR3 loop: CASSTRQGMTYEQYF. CDR3 coding DNA: TGTGCCAGTAGTACCCGACAGGGGATGACCTACGAGCAGTACTTC.

CDR3 nucleotide sequence: TGTGCCAGCAGTGAAGTCCGAGCGGGAAGGGAGACCCAGTACTTC. Translation: CASSEVRAGRETQYF. V and J are TRBV6-1 and TRBJ2-5; TRBD2 agrees at 7 bases. V was clipped by 1 base and J by 5 bases; unmatched bases: 7. CDR1 is MNHNS and CDR2 is SASEGT in the germline V gene. CDR3 length equals 15 residues.

V and J are TRBV7-6 and TRBJ2-7; the D gene is possibly TRBD1 (6 bases). Germline V gives CDR1 SGHVS, CDR2 FNYEAQ. This CDR3 has 15 amino acids. The ends were cut back, 5 bases at V and 2 bases at J, with 16 bases in the middle. The CDR3 is CASSGRDKTPYEQYF. The CDR3, as DNA: TGTGCCAGCAGCGGCCGGGACAAGACTCCCTACGAGCAGTACTTC. The whole variable domain, remainder taken from reference TRBV7-6 and TRBJ2-7, is GAGVSQSPRYKVTKRGQDVALRCDPISGHVSLYWYRQALGQGPEFLTYFNYEAQQDKSGLPNDRFSAERPEGSISTLTIQRTEQRDSAMYRCASSGRDKTPYEQYFGPGTRLTVT.

In this sample, this clone turned up a few times. The rearrangement uses TRBV6-5 and TRBJ1-5; no definite D call. The CDR3 is 15 residues long. V was clipped by 6 bases and J by 7 bases, with 19 bases between them. Per germline, CDR1 MNHEY and CDR2 SVGAGI. The CDR3 region has the DNA TGTGCCAGCAGCCGTTCGCAGGTTGCGGGGCAGCCCCAGCATTTT. Amino acid sequence: CASSRSQVAGQPQHF.

In its sample, this clone was seen a few times. The chain couples TRBV29-1 to TRBJ2-7, with 12 bases aligning to TRBD1. The germline V gene has CDR1 SQVTM and CDR2 ANQGSEA. After removal of 6 bases from V and 5 bases from J, the junction contained 2 bases not matched to a gene. This CDR3 contains 12 residues. For the CDR3, the DNA is TGCAGCGTGGGGACAGGGGGCAACGAGCAGTACTTC. This translates into CSVGTGGNEQYF.

The V call is TRBV14, the J call TRBJ1-1; 12 bases line up with TRBD1. J was trimmed by 1 base and V by 2 bases; bases with no gene match: 5. The germline CDR1 and CDR2 sequences are SGHDN and FVKESK. The CDR3 is made up of 17 amino acids. The CDR3 nucleotides read TGTGCCAGCAGCCAACTTGGGACAGGGGGCTGGAACACTGAAGCTTTCTTT. Translated: CASSQLGTGGWNTEAFF.

The chain recombines TRBV5-1 with TRBJ2-3, with 7 nucleotides matching TRBD1. In germline, CDR1 is SGHRS, CDR2 YFSETQ. V lost 4 bases to trimming and J lost 4 bases; unmatched junction nucleotides: 9. The CDR3 loop spans 15 amino acids. The CDR3 nucleotides read TGCGCCAGCAGCCCCCGAAGTCAGGGGGCAGATACGCAGTATTTT. As protein: CASSPRSQGADTQYF.

The chain uses TRBV5-4 and TRBJ2-1; 9 positions agree with TRBD2. This CDR3 is 15 amino acids long. The V and J ends lost 3 bases and 8 bases, in that order; junction bases with no gene match: 9. The germline V gene encodes CDR1 SGHNT and CDR2 YYREEE (reference sequence). The CDR3 DNA follows: TGTGCCAGCAGCTCGGGACTAGCTACGGGAGATGAGCAGTTCTTC. It codes for CASSSGLATGDEQFF.

The chain uses TRBV6-5 and TRBJ1-2; 7 bases are a match to TRBD1. Germline V CDR1 and CDR2: MNHEY, SVGAGI. After removal of 6 bases from V and 5 bases from J, the junction contained 9 bases not matched to a gene. This CDR3 is built from 14 residues. The CDR3 loop is CASRQTGLSYGYTF. The CDR3 DNA reads TGTGCCAGCAGGCAGACAGGGCTCAGTTATGGCTACACCTTC.

The chain couples TRBV6-5 to TRBJ1-1; TRBD1 is a possible D gene (6 bases). Per germline, CDR1 MNHEY and CDR2 SVGAGI. This CDR3 is built from 15 residues. Trimming removed 6 bases from V and 0 bases from J, with 14 bases in between. CDR3 sequence: CASSPPAGVNTEAFF. CDR3 DNA sequence: TGTGCCAGCAGCCCACCGGCAGGGGTGAACACTGAAGCTTTCTTT.

The rearrangement links TRBV11-2 to TRBJ1-2; D is unresolved. The ends were cut back, 0 bases at V and 2 bases at J, with 7 bases in the middle. The germline gives CDR1 SGHAT, CDR2 FQNNGV. The CDR3 length is 14 residues. The CDR3, as DNA: TGTGCCAGCAGCTTAGAGGCAGTAAACTATGGCTACACCTTC. It yields the protein CASSLEAVNYGYTF.

The V gene is TRBV4-2, the J gene TRBJ1-4, with TRBD1 identical over 7 bases. The CDR3 sequence is 15 residues long. With V trimmed by 0 bases and J by 8 bases, 6 bases remained unmatched. The germline CDR1 and CDR2 sequences are LGHNA and YNFKEQ. The CDR3 nucleotides read TGTGCCAGCAGCCAAGAAAGAGGACAGGCCGAAAAACTGTTTTTT. Translation gives CASSQERGQAEKLFF.

For the CDR3, the DNA is TGTGCCAGCAGGGTTGGACAGGGAGGTTCACCCCTCCACTTT. It translates to CASRVGQGGSPLHF. The chain has TRBV27 and TRBJ1-6; 8 bases match TRBD1. This CDR3 has 14 residues. The V and J ends lost 6 bases and 9 bases, in that order; junction bases with no gene match: 7. CDR1 is MNHEY, CDR2 SMNVEV, per germline (reference sequence).

The table lists this clone with a count of one. The chain has TRBV29-1 and TRBJ1-2; D not certain. Trimming cost V 1 base and J 4 bases, with 13 bases left between them. This CDR3 region has 14 residues. Germline V gene data show CDR1 as SQVTM and CDR2 as ANQGSEA. The CDR3, as DNA: TGCAGCGTTGAAGGACTAGCAGGAGGCTATGGCTACACCTTC. Residues: CSVEGLAGGYGYTF.

The genes are TRBV14 and TRBJ1-4, with D unresolved. V was trimmed by 0 bases and J by 5 bases, leaving 10 bases between them. Per germline, CDR1 SGHDN and CDR2 FVKESK. This CDR3 spans 15 amino acids. CDR3 region: CASSQDAGVNEKLFF. DNA of the CDR3: TGTGCCAGCAGCCAAGATGCCGGGGTGAATGAAAAACTGTTTTTT.

The chain combines TRBV28 with TRBJ2-5; a possible D gene is TRBD1 (6 bases). Trimming left V 2 bases short and J 5 bases short, with 12 bases between. There are 14 residues in the CDR3. Germline V gene sequence: CDR1 MDHEN, CDR2 SYDVKM. CDR3 sequence (DNA): TGTGCCAGCAGTTTAGGGCAGGGGTACGAGACCCAGTACTTC. This gives the protein CASSLGQGYETQYF.

V gene TRBV18 combines with J gene TRBJ2-7, with D possibly matching TRBD2 (6 bases). The ends were cut back, 5 bases at V and 0 bases at J, with 14 bases in the middle. Germline CDR1 reads KGHSH; CDR2 reads LQKENI. The CDR3 covers 15 residues. CDR3 in DNA: TGTGCCAGCTCAGCGAACGACGGGAGCTCCTACGAGCAGTACTTC. This codes for CASSANDGSSYEQYF.

The rearrangement links TRBV7-6 to TRBJ2-7; 9 bases are shared with TRBD1. J gave up 0 bases and V 4 bases, and 7 bases lay outside the gene matches. The germline gives CDR1 SGHVS, CDR2 FNYEAQ. CDR3 length: 16 amino acids. The CDR3, as DNA: TGTGCCAGCAGCTCAGGTCGGGGACAGGGCTCCTACGAGCAGTACTTC. Protein product: CASSSGRGQGSYEQYF.

This clone was picked up one time. The chain recombines TRBV2 with TRBJ2-5, with 8 bases that match TRBD1. The CDR3 contains 15 residues. Trimming at V came to 4 bases and at J to 5 bases, leaving 9 bases not matched to a gene. Looked up from germline, CDR1 is SNHLY and CDR2 is FYNNEI. The CDR3 DNA is TGTGCCAGCAGTGCCGGACAGGGTGTTGGCGAGACCCAGTACTTC. It specifies CASSAGQGVGETQYF.

CDR3 bases: TGTGCCAGCAGCCTGAACAGGGTGAACTATGGCTACACCTTC. It translates to CASSLNRVNYGYTF. V gene TRBV14 combines with J gene TRBJ1-2, with a tentative D call TRBD1 (6 bases). The CDR3 consists of 14 residues. The germline V gene encodes CDR1 SGHDN and CDR2 FVKESK. Trimming took off 4 bases at V and 2 bases at J, with 11 bases between the two ends.

This chain links TRBV19 with TRBJ1-1; 8 bases map to TRBD1. CDR3 length equals 13 residues. Losses at the gene ends were 3 bases for V and 5 bases for J; bases not matched to a gene: 2. Germline V gives CDR1 LNHDA, CDR2 SQIVND (reference sequence). The CDR3 is CASSMQGATEAFF. CDR3 DNA: TGTGCCAGTAGTATGCAGGGGGCGACTGAAGCTTTCTTT.

CDR3 amino acids: CASSRLIAGSADTQYF. As DNA, the CDR3 is TGTGCCAGCAGCCGATTAATAGCGGGGAGTGCCGATACGCAGTATTTT. This chain links TRBV28 with TRBJ2-3; 8 bases map to TRBD2. Trimming cost V 6 bases and J 6 bases; bases outside gene matches: 14. The CDR3 is made up of 16 amino acids. Germline assignment: CDR1 MDHEN and CDR2 SYDVKM.

The chain couples TRBV2 to TRBJ1-1; 9 bases fit TRBD1. The J segment lost 4 bases and the V segment lost 4 bases, leaving 16 bases of the junction unmatched. This CDR3 region has 18 residues. Per the germline V gene, CDR1 is SNHLY and CDR2 is FYNNEI. The CDR3 DNA follows: TGTGCCAGCAGTGGGCCCATCATCGGCGGACAGGGGAGCACTGAAGCTTTCTTT. Translating it yields CASSGPIIGGQGSTEAFF.

This rearrangement joins TRBV7-9 to TRBJ2-1; TRBD2 matches at 14 bases. The CDR3 runs 13 residues. V lost 7 bases, J lost 12 bases, and 5 bases stayed unmatched. CDR1 is SEHNR, CDR2 FQNEAQ, per germline (reference sequence). The CDR3: CASTLGLAGGQFF. The CDR3 nucleotides are TGTGCCAGCACCCTAGGACTAGCGGGAGGGCAGTTCTTC.

The V gene is TRBV6-5, the J gene TRBJ1-2, with D possibly TRBD1 on 5 matching bases. Trimming removed 7 bases at V and 2 bases at J, with 17 bases between. This CDR3 spans 15 amino acids. Germline lookup yields CDR1 MNHEY and CDR2 SVGAGI. The CDR3 spells CASTQGVIPNYGYTF. The CDR3 coding sequence is TGTGCCAGCACCCAAGGGGTCATTCCGAACTATGGCTACACCTTC.

The chain has TRBV29-1 and TRBJ2-1, with 7 bases identical to TRBD2. V was clipped by 7 bases and J by 15 bases; unmatched bases: 12. The germline V gene encodes CDR1 SQVTM and CDR2 ANQGSEA. This CDR3 comprises 11 residues. In nucleotides, the CDR3 is TGCAGCGCTTCGGCTGGACTAGGTTGGTTCTTC. It yields the protein CSASAGLGWFF.

The chain joins TRBV3-1 (or the pseudogene TRBV3-2) to TRBJ2-7; 9 bases line up with TRBD1. J lost 6 bases, V lost 3 bases, and 12 bases had no gene match. The CDR3 has 16 amino acids. The germline V gene encodes CDR1 LGHDT and CDR2 YNNKEL (reference sequence). This CDR3 reads CASSHSRRQGGVEQYF. Written as DNA, the CDR3 is TGTGCCAGCAGCCACTCGAGGAGACAGGGGGGGGTCGAGCAGTACTTC.

V and J are TRBV28 and TRBJ1-1; no definite D call. Trimming pared 7 bases from V and 8 bases from J, leaving 14 bases between. The CDR3 covers 12 residues. The V gene's germline CDR1 is MDHEN and CDR2 SYDVKM. The CDR3 reads CASTRWANEAFF. CDR3 DNA sequence: TGTGCCAGCACCCGGTGGGCAAACGAAGCTTTCTTT.

This clone was detected once. The chain links TRBV5-1 to TRBJ1-1, with D uncertain. This CDR3 has 14 residues. Germline V gene sequence: CDR1 SGHRS, CDR2 YFSETQ. V was trimmed by 5 bases and J by 0 bases, leaving 11 bases between them. The CDR3 protein is CASSLQQMNTEAFF. CDR3 nucleotide sequence: TGCGCCAGCAGTTTGCAACAGATGAACACTGAAGCTTTCTTT. The full variable domain, its missing parts supplied by reference TRBV5-1 and TRBJ1-1, is KAGVTQTPRYLIKTRGQQVTLSCSPISGHRSVSWYQQTPGQGLQFLFEYFSETQRNKGNFPGRFSGRQFSNSRSEMNVSTLELGDSALYLCASSLQQMNTEAFFGQGTRLTVV.

This clone was found a few times. The chain uses TRBV30 and TRBJ1-2; D is possibly TRBD1 (5 bases). This CDR3 is built from 14 residues. CDR1 is GTSNPN and CDR2 is SVGIG in the germline V gene (reference sequence). V shed 4 bases and J shed 7 bases, with 19 bases lying between them. The CDR3 sequence is CAWMGRGRGFGYTF. In DNA form, the CDR3 reads TGTGCCTGGATGGGGCGGGGAAGAGGATTTGGCTACACCTTC. The complete variable domain, with remaining parts taken from reference TRBV30 and TRBJ1-2, reads SQTIHQWPATLVQPVGSPLSLECTVEGTSNPNLYWYRQAAGRGLQLLFYSVGIGQISSEVPQNLSASRPQDRQFILSSKKLLLSDSGFYLCAWMGRGRGFGYTFGSGTRLTVV.